This T cell receptor beta chain was recovered during a study of CD8+ T cells in alopecia areata. Study background: Tofacitinib was given for 6 to 18 months, then stopped for 6 months.

RNA was extracted and reverse transcribed into cDNA as the sequencing template. Profiling relied on immunoSEQ multiplex PCR, and the TCRdb table lists in-frame clones only, not all of them. The sample lists 150,000 to 160,000 clones; 50% to 65% were seen once. Turning to this clone: Its antigen is still unknown.

From germline, CDR1 is PRHDT and CDR2 FYEKMQ (reference sequence). V was clipped by 3 bases and J by 2 bases, with 11 bases between them. The length of the CDR3 is 15 residues. From alopecia areata patients, lesional scalp punch biopsies and peripheral blood were collected. Findings of the study overall: Among the cells sequenced in scalp samples are also the resident alphabeta T cells of normal skin.

The sequences come from CD8+ T cells sorted from blood, collected at week 0. The sequence came from a human donor with alopecia areata. The genes are TRBV13 and TRBJ1-5; weak D call: TRBD1 (5 bases). The CDR3 reads CASSLGWGGNQPQHF. The CDR3 region has the DNA TGTGCCAGCAGCTTGGGCTGGGGGGGCAATCAGCCCCAGCATTTT.